This T cell receptor (beta chain) derives from a study of CD8+CD57+ T cells in acquired aplastic anemia. A single count supports this clonotype. What it recognizes is unknown. Study-wide findings and caveats: The study found no significant CD8+ Simpson's diversity difference between patients and controls. Comparison of patients with controls identified nearly 30 shared CD8+ CDR3 sequences.

TCR beta VDJ and CDR3 profiling used genomic DNA as template. TCRdb redid the calling of the reads with MiXCR, one entry per CDR3 protein. This repertoire shows 160,000 or so distinct CDR3 sequences, 70% to 75% found once; its top ten account for under 60%. The authors sequenced patients whose flow cytometry had shown CD8+CD57+ cell expansion. Trimming shortened V by 1 base and J by 6 bases, and 3 bases separated the two germline ends. Germline V lookup: CDR1 LGHDT, CDR2 YNNKEL (reference sequence). The CDR3 totals 11 residues. V usage is TRBV3-1 and J usage is TRBJ1-2; D unresolved. The receptor was isolated from a human donor with aplastic anemia. Sample: sorted CD4+, CD8+, or CD8+CD57+ T cells (not recorded which) from PBMCs. CDR3 nucleotide sequence: TGTGCCAGCAGCCAAGGGGATGGCTACACCTTC. Translating gives CASSQGDGYTF.